These 29 T cell receptor beta chains were sequenced from one sample in a study of blood T cell repertoires in COVID-19. Assay used: immunoSEQ multiplex PCR; TCRdb lists only in-frame clones, some missing. Of 80,000 to 100,000 clones in the sample, around 86% were seen once. The specimen sequenced was peripheral blood. The receptors were gathered from a woman at least 80 years old with active or convalescent COVID-19.

V usage is TRBV4-1 and J usage is TRBJ1-3, with a weak D call TRBD1 (6 bases). V lost 4 bases, J lost 2 bases, and 9 bases lay in between. CDR1 and CDR2 from the germline V gene are MGHRA and YSYEKL. The CDR3 runs to 14 residues. CDR3 sequence (DNA): TGCGCCAGCAGCCTACAGGGAACTGGAAACACCATATATTTT. It translates to CASSLQGTGNTIYF.

V and J are TRBV7-9 and TRBJ1-1; TRBD1 is a possible D gene (5 bases). CDR3 length: 15 amino acids. V lost 5 bases to trimming and J lost 4 bases, with 17 bases between them. Looked up from germline, CDR1 is SEHNR and CDR2 is FQNEAQ (reference sequence). CDR3 sequence: CASSRALLGGTEAFF. In DNA form, the CDR3 reads TGTGCCAGCAGCCGAGCGTTACTCGGGGGCACTGAAGCTTTCTTT.

The chain joins TRBV5-1 to TRBJ1-2, with TRBD1 as a possible D gene (5 bases). The CDR3 is 16 amino acids. V lost 4 bases to trimming and J lost 4 bases, with 20 bases between them. CDR1 is SGHRS and CDR2 is YFSETQ in the germline V gene. The CDR3 DNA is TGCGCCAGCAGCCCGGTGACTTCAGGGTACTCCTATGGCTACACCTTC. This encodes CASSPVTSGYSYGYTF.

This sequence joins TRBV30 and TRBJ1-2; possibly TRBD1 for D (5 bases). The germline V gene has CDR1 GTSNPN and CDR2 SVGIG (reference sequence). Between the trimmed V and J ends, which lost 4 bases and 4 bases, there was a span of 16 bases. CDR3 length: 14 residues. This CDR3 is CAWMAATGAYGYTF. The CDR3 bases are TGTGCCTGGATGGCTGCCACAGGAGCCTATGGCTACACCTTC.

V gene TRBV19 combines with J gene TRBJ2-3, with a possible D match to TRBD1 (6 bases). CDR1 is LNHDA, CDR2 SQIVND, per germline (reference sequence). Trimming stripped 0 bases from V and 0 bases from J, with 10 bases between. The CDR3 runs 16 residues. The CDR3 DNA is TGTGCCAGTAGTATAGATCGAGGGGGTAGCACAGATACGCAGTATTTT. Protein product: CASSIDRGGSTDTQYF.

The gene calls are TRBV11-2 and TRBJ2-1; weak D call: TRBD2 (6 bases). The length of the CDR3 is 11 residues. Trimming cost V 5 bases and J 10 bases, with 9 bases left between them. Per germline, CDR1 SGHAT and CDR2 FQNNGV. The CDR3 nucleotides read TGTGCCAGCAGCCGGGGGAGCGAGCAGTTCTTC. The encoded protein is CASSRGSEQFF.

V is TRBV27 and J is TRBJ1-3; 7 nucleotides match TRBD1. This CDR3 has 15 residues. Losses at the gene ends were 2 bases for V and 1 base for J; bases not matched to a gene: 2. CDR1 MNHEY and CDR2 SMNVEV come from the germline V gene (reference sequence). DNA of the CDR3: TGTGCCAGCAGTTTACGACAGGGATCTGGAAACACCATATATTTT. It yields the protein CASSLRQGSGNTIYF.

The chain has TRBV7-2 and TRBJ2-3, with no clear D. CDR3 length: 17 residues. V was cut by 5 bases and J by 2 bases, with 20 bases left in between. Germline CDR1 is SGHTA and CDR2 is FQGNSA. This CDR3 reads CASSQRPPGTYTDTQYF. CDR3 sequence (DNA): TGTGCCAGCAGCCAAAGGCCCCCAGGAACCTACACAGATACGCAGTATTTT.

This clone was seen only a few times. The rearrangement uses TRBV15 and TRBJ1-6; D call uncertain. Germline-derived CDR1 and CDR2 are LNHNV and YYDKDF (reference sequence). The CDR3 sequence is 14 residues long. Trimming took off 4 bases at V and 6 bases at J, with 10 bases between the two ends. The CDR3 region is CATSTVRANSPLHF. CDR3 nucleotide sequence: TGTGCCACCAGCACCGTTCGAGCTAATTCACCCCTCCACTTT.

The V and J genes are TRBV28 and TRBJ1-2; D is uncertain. Germline CDR1 MDHEN, CDR2 SYDVKM. V lost 7 bases and J lost 6, with 15 bases in between. The CDR3 loop spans 13 amino acids. This CDR3 is CASTDRGLNGYTF. Written as DNA, the CDR3 is TGTGCCAGCACCGACCGCGGTTTGAATGGCTACACCTTC.

The sample holds one count of this clone. The CDR3 DNA is TGCAGCGTTGGGACAGGCGCGGGCACTGAAGCTTTCTTT. As protein: CSVGTGAGTEAFF. The chain uses TRBV29-1 and TRBJ1-1; TRBD1 matches at 7 bases. The ends lost 4 bases at V and 4 bases at J; junction bases unmatched: 6. Germline V gene lookup returns CDR1 SQVTM and CDR2 ANQGSEA. The CDR3 has 13 residues.

J is TRBJ1-2 and V is TRBV5-6, with D maybe TRBD1 (5 bases). Germline V gene sequence: CDR1 SGHDT, CDR2 YYEEEE. The CDR3 is 14 amino acids. The V gene lost 4 bases and the J gene lost 2 bases, with 12 bases spanning the gap. The CDR3 bases are TGTGCCAGCAGCCCTCAGGGTTCCAACTATGGCTACACCTTC. Translating gives CASSPQGSNYGYTF.

This sequence joins TRBV28 and TRBJ2-1; possibly TRBD1 for D (6 bases). Trimming cost V 2 bases and J 5 bases, with 16 bases left between them. Germline values: CDR1 MDHEN, CDR2 SYDVKM. There are 16 residues in the CDR3. The CDR3 loop reads CASSLPGQIGNNEQFF. In nucleotides, the CDR3 is TGTGCCAGCAGTTTACCTGGACAGATCGGTAACAATGAGCAGTTCTTC.

The table lists this clone with a count of one. The chain employs TRBV9 and TRBJ1-2; maybe TRBD1 (6 bases). Germline V gene sequence: CDR1 SGDLS, CDR2 YYNGEE. The CDR3 length is 14 residues. V lost 6 bases, J lost 6 bases, and 18 bases lay in between. The CDR3 region is CASTDRRTTHGYTF. CDR3 bases: TGTGCCAGCACCGACAGGAGGACGACCCATGGCTACACCTTC.

The CDR3 sequence is CASSLGIAGDTDTQYF. In nucleotides, the CDR3 is TGCGCCAGCAGCTTGGGAATAGCGGGGGACACAGATACGCAGTATTTT. This rearrangement joins TRBV5-1 to TRBJ2-3; TRBD2 matches 9 bases. Per the germline V gene, CDR1 is SGHRS and CDR2 is YFSETQ. This CDR3 is built from 16 residues. V lost 0 bases, J lost 2 bases, and 4 bases stayed unmatched. Using reference TRBV5-1 and TRBJ2-3 for the parts outside the CDR3, the full variable domain is KAGVTQTPRYLIKTRGQQVTLSCSPISGHRSVSWYQQTPGQGLQFLFEYFSETQRNKGNFPGRFSGRQFSNSRSEMNVSTLELGDSALYLCASSLGIAGDTDTQYFGPGTRLTVL.

This clone showed up just once. V and J are TRBV28 and TRBJ1-5; a possible D gene is TRBD1 (6 bases). The germline gives CDR1 MDHEN, CDR2 SYDVKM. The germline V and J ends were trimmed by 5 bases and 4 bases, with 21 bases remaining between them. This CDR3 comprises 17 residues. CDR3 in DNA: TGTGCCAGCAGTCTCAAGGGACACCCCCAAGGGAATCAGCCCCAGCATTTT. Encoded protein: CASSLKGHPQGNQPQHF.

J is TRBJ1-2 and V is TRBV19; 7 bases fit TRBD1. V gave up 2 bases and J gave up 5 bases; unmatched junction bases: 5. There are 14 residues in the CDR3. Germline CDR1 is LNHDA and CDR2 is SQIVND (reference sequence). The DNA for the CDR3 is TGTGCCAGTAGTATACGGGACAGACTTTATGGCTACACCTTC. Its protein product is CASSIRDRLYGYTF.

The chain joins TRBV19 to TRBJ1-1; 7 bases map to TRBD1. Germline trimming cut 5 bases from V and 6 bases from J; bases unmatched to any gene: 3. The germline gives CDR1 LNHDA, CDR2 SQIVND (reference sequence). The CDR3 is 12 residues long. CDR3 sequence reads: CASSSQGAEAFF. Written as DNA, the CDR3 is TGTGCCAGTAGTTCCCAGGGGGCTGAAGCTTTCTTT.

This clone was seen only a few times. V gene TRBV18 combines with J gene TRBJ1-1; D call uncertain. Germline V gene data show CDR1 as KGHSH and CDR2 as LQKENI. The V end was cut by 0 bases, the J end by 2 bases, with 10 bases between. The CDR3 is made up of 15 amino acids. CDR3 bases: TGTGCCAGCTCACCACCAAGTAGTTTCAACACTGAAGCTTTCTTT. Amino acid sequence: CASSPPSSFNTEAFF.

CDR3 sequence: CASSSLPRLYGYTF. In DNA form, the CDR3 reads TGTGCCAGTAGTTCCCTCCCGAGGCTGTATGGCTACACCTTC. The chain couples TRBV19 to TRBJ1-2; D is undetermined. V dropped 5 bases and J dropped 5 bases, with 15 bases sitting between them. CDR1 is LNHDA, CDR2 SQIVND, per germline (reference sequence). The CDR3 runs to 14 residues.

CDR3 sequence (DNA): TGCGCCAGCAGCGGTGGACTAAACCAAACCGGGGAGCTGTTTTTT. Its protein is CASSGGLNQTGELFF. The chain uses TRBV4-3 and TRBJ2-2, with a tentative D call TRBD2 (6 bases). With 5 bases removed from V and 5 bases from J, the gap between germline ends came to 15 bases. Germline values: CDR1 LGHNA, CDR2 YSLEER. The CDR3 extends over 15 amino acids.

The CDR3 DNA reads TGTGCCAGCATCCTAGGGGCGTCAGGTGGCTACACCTTC. Translating it yields CASILGASGGYTF. The chain links TRBV6-5 to TRBJ1-2; D possibly corresponds to TRBD1 (5 bases). Germline V lookup: CDR1 MNHEY, CDR2 SVGAGI. CDR3 length: 13 residues. Trimming stripped 7 bases from V and 7 bases from J, with 16 bases between.

This chain links TRBV6-5 with TRBJ2-7, with TRBD1 as a possible D gene (5 bases). Germline CDR1 is MNHEY and CDR2 is SVGAGI. V dropped 10 bases and J dropped 3 bases, with 16 bases sitting between them. The CDR3 is 13 amino acids. This CDR3 is CATTSWQGYEQYF. CDR3 coding DNA: TGTGCCACCACCTCGTGGCAGGGCTACGAGCAGTACTTC.

In its sample, this clone was seen many times. The V and J genes are TRBV27 and TRBJ2-7; perhaps TRBD2 as D (6 bases). Germline V gene sequence: CDR1 MNHEY, CDR2 SMNVEV (reference sequence). Trimming removed 8 bases at V and 7 bases at J, with 21 bases between. CDR3 length equals 14 residues. In DNA, the CDR3 is TGTGCCAGCCGGGGTGGGGGGACCTTGGGGGAGCAGTACTTC. Translated: CASRGGGTLGEQYF.

The gene calls are TRBV7-3 and TRBJ2-1, with 8 positions matching TRBD2. There are 16 residues in the CDR3. Per the germline V gene, CDR1 is SGHTA and CDR2 is FQGTGA. V was clipped by 1 base and J by 1 base; unmatched bases: 3. The CDR3: CASSLNAGGSYNEQFF. CDR3 in DNA: TGTGCCAGCAGCTTAAATGCGGGAGGATCCTACAATGAGCAGTTCTTC.

The CDR3 DNA is TGTGCCAGCAGCTCCACAGCGGGGGGCCTCCCCTACGAGCAGTACTTC. Translated, it gives CASSSTAGGLPYEQYF. This chain connects TRBV5-6 to TRBJ2-7; 9 nucleotides align to TRBD2. The CDR3 consists of 16 residues. Germline V gene sequence: CDR1 SGHDT, CDR2 YYEEEE. Losses at the gene ends were 3 bases for V and 2 bases for J; bases not matched to a gene: 9.

The chain combines TRBV6-5 with TRBJ1-1, with no clear D. V shed 7 bases and J shed 0 bases, with 9 bases lying between them. The CDR3 is 13 residues long. Germline V gene data show CDR1 as MNHEY and CDR2 as SVGAGI. The CDR3 sequence: CASTLDVNTEAFF. CDR3 DNA: TGTGCCAGCACACTAGATGTGAACACTGAAGCTTTCTTT.

The V call is TRBV28, the J call TRBJ1-5; 7 bases fit TRBD1. V was clipped by 6 bases and J by 2 bases; unmatched bases: 7. This CDR3 is built from 15 residues. CDR1 is MDHEN and CDR2 is SYDVKM in the germline V gene. CDR3 sequence (DNA): TGTGCCAGCAGCAGGGGGGCGAGGGGCAATCAGCCCCAGCATTTT. This translates into CASSRGARGNQPQHF. Using reference TRBV28 and TRBJ1-5 for the parts outside the CDR3, the full variable domain is DVKVTQSSRYLVKRTGEKVFLECVQDMDHENMFWYRQDPGLGLRLIYFSYDVKMKEKGDIPEGYSVSREKKERFSLILESASTNQTSMYLCASSRGARGNQPQHFGDGTRLSIL.

This clone occurred a few times. This rearrangement joins TRBV28 to TRBJ1-2, with 11 bases lining up with TRBD1. J was trimmed by 6 bases and V by 7 bases; bases with no gene match: 7. The CDR3 has 14 residues. CDR1 MDHEN and CDR2 SYDVKM come from the germline V gene. The CDR3 sequence: CASTLDRGRDGYTF. The CDR3 DNA sequence: TGTGCCAGCACATTGGACAGGGGGCGGGATGGCTACACCTTC.